The entry below gives a single TCR beta chain sequence along with its context. As yet, its antigen is unknown. V was pared by 1 base and J by 0 bases, with 16 bases between. Looked up from germline, CDR1 is SGHTA and CDR2 is FQGNSA. The CDR3 contains 17 residues. Over chemoradiotherapy, repertoires were sampled more than once. These data come from a study of chemoradiotherapy in HPV16-positive cancers. For the study at large: Functional T-cell assays on a couple of HPV16-positive patients' cells defined candidate HPV-specific clones and common TCR motifs. The study, taken as a whole, reports: Candidate HPV-specific clones and E7-related TCR motifs grew in tumor during treatment.

Assay: immunoSEQ multiplex PCR; the TCRdb copy retains only in-frame clones and omits some. The sample carries 5,500 to 6,000 clones, about 79% recorded once. The receptor comes from a human donor with HPV-associated anogenital cancer. The chain employs TRBV7-2 and TRBJ2-7, with a possible D match to TRBD1 (6 bases). Material: tumor tissue, obtained from a patient who underwent chemoradiotherapy. CDR3 loop: CASSLGPPGVISYEQYF. CDR3 DNA sequence: TGTGCCAGCAGCTTAGGGCCCCCAGGGGTCATCTCCTACGAGCAGTACTTC.